This T cell receptor (beta chain) was observed in a study of CD8+CD57+ T cells in acquired aplastic anemia. Study details: DNA per sorted CD4+ or CD8+ sample ranged about 0.19 to 30 ug, averaging around 3.2 ug.

Study-wide results and limits: Both patients and controls carried the same twenty-nine CD8+ CDR3 sequences.

Patients sequenced had flow cytometry evidence of CD8+CD57+ cell expansion. This clonotype has more than one count but fewer than ten. The target antigen is unknown. The CDR3 is 11 residues long. V was trimmed by 2 bases and J by 11 bases, leaving 9 bases between them. Researchers used genomic DNA as the template to profile TCR beta VDJ and CDR3. One entry per CDR3 protein, called by TCRdb with MiXCR from the reads. The repertoire consists of more than 200,000 distinct CDR3 sequences, with about half occurring once and the leading ten covering roughly 21%. The sample consisted of sorted CD4+, CD8+, or CD8+CD57+ T cells (not recorded which) from PBMCs. The chain links TRBV12-3 or TRBV12-4 to TRBJ1-2; no firm D call. This TCR was recovered from a human donor with aplastic anemia. CDR3 DNA sequence: TGTGCCAGCAGTTTATCCATCGGTTACACCTTC. Translated, it gives CASSLSIGYTF.